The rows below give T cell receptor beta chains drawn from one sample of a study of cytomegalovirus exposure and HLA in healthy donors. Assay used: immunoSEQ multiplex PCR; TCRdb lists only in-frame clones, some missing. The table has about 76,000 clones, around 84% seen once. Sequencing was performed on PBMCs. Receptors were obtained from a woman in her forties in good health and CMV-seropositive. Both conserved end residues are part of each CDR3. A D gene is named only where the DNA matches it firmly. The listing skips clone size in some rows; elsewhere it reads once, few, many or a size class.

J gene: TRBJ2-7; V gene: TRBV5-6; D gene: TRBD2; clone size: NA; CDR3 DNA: TGTGCCAGCAGCTCAGGGAGCGGGGGGTCCCCCTACGAGCAGTACTTC; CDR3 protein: CASSSGSGGSPYEQYF
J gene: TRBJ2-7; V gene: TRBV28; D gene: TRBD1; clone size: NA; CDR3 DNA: TGTGCCAGCAGATCCGGGACAGGGAACTCCTACGAGCAGTACTTC; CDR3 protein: CASRSGTGNSYEQYF
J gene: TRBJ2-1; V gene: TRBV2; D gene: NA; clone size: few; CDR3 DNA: TGTGCCAGCAGGGGGGGTAGGGACGGCCGGAATGAGCAGTTCTTC; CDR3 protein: CASRGGRDGRNEQFF
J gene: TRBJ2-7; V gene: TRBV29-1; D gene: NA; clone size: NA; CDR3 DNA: TGCAGCGTTAGTACAGGGCACTACGAGCAGTACTTC; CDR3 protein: CSVSTGHYEQYF
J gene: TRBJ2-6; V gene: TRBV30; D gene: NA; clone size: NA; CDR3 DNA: TGTGCCTGGGCTCGGGGGAATGGGGCCAACGTCCTGACTTTC; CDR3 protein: CAWARGNGANVLTF
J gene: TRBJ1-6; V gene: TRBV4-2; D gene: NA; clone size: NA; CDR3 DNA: TGTGCCAGCAGCCAAAGTAGCAGGGTTTCCAATTCACCCCTCCACTTT; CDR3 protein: CASSQSSRVSNSPLHF
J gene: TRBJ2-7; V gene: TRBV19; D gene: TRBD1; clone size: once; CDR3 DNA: TGTGCCAGTAGTCTCGGACAGGGGGCAGACGAGCAGTACTTC; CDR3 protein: CASSLGQGADEQYF
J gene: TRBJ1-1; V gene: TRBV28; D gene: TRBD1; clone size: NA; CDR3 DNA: TGTGCCAGCAGTGTCAGGGGGACTGAAGCTTTCTTT; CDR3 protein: CASSVRGTEAFF
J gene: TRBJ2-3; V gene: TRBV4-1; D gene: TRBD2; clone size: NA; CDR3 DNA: TGCGCCAGCCAACTAGCGGGGGCGGCAGATACGCAGTATTTT; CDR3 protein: CASQLAGAADTQYF
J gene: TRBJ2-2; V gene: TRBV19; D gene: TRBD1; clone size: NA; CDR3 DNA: TGTGCCTCAAAGTGGGGACAGCGCTCGAACACCGGGGAGCTGTTTTTT; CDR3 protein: CASKWGQRSNTGELFF
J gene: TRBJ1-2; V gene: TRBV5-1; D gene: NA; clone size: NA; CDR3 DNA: TGCGCCAGCAGCTTGGACTCGAGAGGTTGGGGCTACACCTTC; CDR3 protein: CASSLDSRGWGYTF
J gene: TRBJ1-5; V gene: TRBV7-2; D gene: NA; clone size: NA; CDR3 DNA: TGTGCCAGCAGCTTATGGGGCAGCCTTACCAATCAGCCCCAGCATTTT; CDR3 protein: CASSLWGSLTNQPQHF
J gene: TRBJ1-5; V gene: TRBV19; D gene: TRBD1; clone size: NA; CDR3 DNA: TGTGCCAGTAGTATTGGGACAGGGGGCAATCAGCCCCAGCATTTT; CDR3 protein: CASSIGTGGNQPQHF
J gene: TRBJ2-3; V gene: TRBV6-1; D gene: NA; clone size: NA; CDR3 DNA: TGTGCCAGCAGTGCTCCGACAGGCACAGATACGCAGTATTTT; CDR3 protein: CASSAPTGTDTQYF
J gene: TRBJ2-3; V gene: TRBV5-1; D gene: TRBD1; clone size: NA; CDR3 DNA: TGCGCCAGCAGCTCCGGACAGGGGGCATGGGATACGCAGTATTTT; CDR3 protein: CASSSGQGAWDTQYF
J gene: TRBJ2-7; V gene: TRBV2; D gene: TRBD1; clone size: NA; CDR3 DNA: TGTGCCAGCATCGCGAGACAGGGAAGCCCCTACGAGCAGTACTTC; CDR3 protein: CASIARQGSPYEQYF
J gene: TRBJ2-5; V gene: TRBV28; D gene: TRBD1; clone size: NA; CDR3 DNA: TGTGCCAGTTATGGGACAGCAGATGAGACCCAGTACTTC; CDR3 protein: CASYGTADETQYF
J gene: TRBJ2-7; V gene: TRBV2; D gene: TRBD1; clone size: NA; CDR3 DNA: TGTGCCAGCAATTCCGGGACAGGTAACTTC; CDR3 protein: CASNSGTGNF
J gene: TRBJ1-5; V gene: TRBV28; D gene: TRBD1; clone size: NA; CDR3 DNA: TGTGCCAGCAGACCCGGACAGGGAGGGTATCAGCCCCAGCATTTT; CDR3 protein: CASRPGQGGYQPQHF
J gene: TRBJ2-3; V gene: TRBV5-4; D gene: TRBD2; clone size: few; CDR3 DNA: TGTGCCAGCAGCTTGGGACTCGAGCGGGGGGGTCCAGATACGCAGTATTTT; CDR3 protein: CASSLGLERGGPDTQYF
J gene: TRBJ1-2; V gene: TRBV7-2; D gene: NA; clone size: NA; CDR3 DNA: TGTGCCAGCAGCTCGCCGGGTTTCGACTATGGCTACACCTTC; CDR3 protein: CASSSPGFDYGYTF
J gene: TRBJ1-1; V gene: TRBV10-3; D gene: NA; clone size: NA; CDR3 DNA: TGTGCCATCAGTGAGTCGACAGGGAACACTGAAGCTTTCTTT; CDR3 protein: CAISESTGNTEAFF
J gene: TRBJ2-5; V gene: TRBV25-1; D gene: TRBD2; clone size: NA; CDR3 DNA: TGTGCCACTGGTGGACTAGCGGGGGGCCGGGAGACCCAGTACTTC; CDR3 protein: CATGGLAGGRETQYF
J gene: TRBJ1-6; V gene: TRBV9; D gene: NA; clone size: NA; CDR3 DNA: TGTGCCAGCAGCGCCTTGTGGGCAGGTAATTCACCCCTCCACTTT; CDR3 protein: CASSALWAGNSPLHF
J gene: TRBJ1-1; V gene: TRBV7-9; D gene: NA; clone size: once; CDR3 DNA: TGTGCCAGCAGCTTATATGGGCTCGGGGGGGACACTGAAGCTTTCTTT; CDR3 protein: CASSLYGLGGDTEAFF
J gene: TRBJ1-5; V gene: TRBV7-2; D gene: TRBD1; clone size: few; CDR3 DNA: TGTGCCAGCAGCTCACCGGGACAGGGGATGAGCAATCAGCCCCAGCATTTT; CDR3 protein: CASSSPGQGMSNQPQHF